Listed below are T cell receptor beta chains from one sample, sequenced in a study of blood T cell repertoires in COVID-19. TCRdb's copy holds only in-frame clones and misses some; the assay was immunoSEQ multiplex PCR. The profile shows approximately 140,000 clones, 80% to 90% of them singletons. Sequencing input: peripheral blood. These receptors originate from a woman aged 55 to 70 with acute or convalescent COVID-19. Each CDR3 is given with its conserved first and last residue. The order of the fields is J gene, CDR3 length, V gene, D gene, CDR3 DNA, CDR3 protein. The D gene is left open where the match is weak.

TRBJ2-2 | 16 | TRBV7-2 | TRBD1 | TGTGCCAGCAGCCCAGGGTCAGGGGGCGCCGCCGGGGAGCTGTTTTTT | CASSPGSGGAAGELFF
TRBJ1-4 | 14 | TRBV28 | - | TGTGCCAGCAGTCCCGCAGGAGGGAGTGAAAAACTGTTTTTT | CASSPAGGSEKLFF
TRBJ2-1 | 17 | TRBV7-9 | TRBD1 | TGTGCCAGCAGCCCCCGGGGACAGGTGGCATCCTACAATGAGCAGTTCTTC | CASSPRGQVASYNEQFF
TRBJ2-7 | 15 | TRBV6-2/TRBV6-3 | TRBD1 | TGTGCCAGCAGTGACCTCCGGGACAGCCCCTACGAGCAGTACTTC | CASSDLRDSPYEQYF
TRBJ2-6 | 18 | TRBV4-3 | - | TGCGCCAGCAGCCAACAATACCCCCAGGGCTCAGGGGCCAACGTCCTGACTTTC | CASSQQYPQGSGANVLTF
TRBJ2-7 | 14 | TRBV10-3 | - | TGTGCCATCAGTGAAGAGGGAGGAATATACGAGCAGTACTTC | CAISEEGGIYEQYF
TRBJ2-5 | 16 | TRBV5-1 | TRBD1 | TGCGCCAGCAGCTCCCGACAGGGACAGAGCCAAGAGACCCAGTACTTC | CASSSRQGQSQETQYF
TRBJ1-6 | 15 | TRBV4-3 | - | TGCGCCAGCAGCCAAGTACAGAATAATAATTCACCCCTCCACTTT | CASSQVQNNNSPLHF
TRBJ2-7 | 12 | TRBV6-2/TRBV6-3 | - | TGTGCCAGCAGTTATTCGTCCTACGAGCAGTACTTC | CASSYSSYEQYF
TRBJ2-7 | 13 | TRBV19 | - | TGTGCCAGTAGCCCCCTGACAGGCTACGAGCAGTACTTC | CASSPLTGYEQYF